The 22 T cell receptor beta chains below come from one sample, sequenced in a study of shared clonotypes between healthy human individuals. Sequenced by immunoSEQ multiplex PCR; TCRdb stores in-frame clones only, minus some. The profile shows millions of clones, 90% to 95% of them singletons. The sample consisted of naive CD4+ T cells sorted from blood. Subset described: CD45RA+ positively selected. All receptors derive from a man younger than 30 in good health.

In this sample, this clone turned up once. J is TRBJ2-2 and V is TRBV18; 7 positions agree with TRBD2. CDR1 is KGHSH, CDR2 LQKENI, per germline. This CDR3 contains 15 residues. V shed 4 bases and J 5 bases; nucleotides not matched to a gene: 7. CDR3 sequence reads: CASSRREGGTGELFF. In nucleotides, the CDR3 is TGTGCCAGCTCACGTCGAGAGGGAGGGACCGGGGAGCTGTTTTTT.

This chain uses TRBV18 with TRBJ2-5; possible D gene TRBD1, 6 bases. The CDR3 has 13 residues. The germline V gene encodes CDR1 KGHSH and CDR2 LQKENI. Trimming pared 6 bases from V and 2 bases from J, leaving 10 bases between. CDR3 residues: CASSEGQQETQYF. CDR3 sequence (DNA): TGTGCCAGCTCCGAAGGACAGCAAGAGACCCAGTACTTC. The variable domain in full, with the rest retrieved from reference TRBV18 and TRBJ2-5, is NAGVMQNPRHLVRRRGQEARLRCSPMKGHSHVYWYRQLPEEGLKFMVYLQKENIIDESGMPKERFSAEFPKEGPSILRIQQVVRGDSAAYFCASSEGQQETQYFGPGTRLLVL.

The chain couples TRBV27 to TRBJ2-5; 7 positions match TRBD2. The V and J ends lost 0 bases and 4 bases, in that order; junction bases with no gene match: 5. Germline V gives CDR1 MNHEY, CDR2 SMNVEV (reference sequence). The length of the CDR3 is 15 residues. CDR3 bases: TGTGCCAGCAGTTTATCGACGGGGGGTCGAGAGACCCAGTACTTC. Protein product: CASSLSTGGRETQYF.

A few counts support this clone. Other DNA sequences of this sample code for an identical CDR3. The chain carries TRBV7-2 and TRBJ2-7, with D perhaps matching TRBD1 or TRBD2 (5 bases each). The CDR3 runs to 13 residues. V dropped 0 bases and J dropped 2 bases, with 5 bases sitting between them. Germline V gene lookup returns CDR1 SGHTA and CDR2 FQGNSA. DNA of the CDR3: TGTGCCAGCAGCTTAGCGGGACCCTACGAGCAGTACTTC. It yields the protein CASSLAGPYEQYF.

A remark on this clone: A clone one base away is much larger, so this may be a read error. This specimen includes other DNA sequences encoding the same CDR3. This chain joins TRBV5-4 and TRBJ1-1, with D possibly being TRBD1 (6 bases). V was shortened by 3 bases and J by 1 base, with 10 bases between the two germline ends. Germline V lookup: CDR1 SGHNT, CDR2 YYREEE (reference sequence). The CDR3 extends over 14 amino acids. The CDR3, as DNA: TGTGCCAGCAGCTCCGGACAGCCGAACACTGAAGCTTTCTTT. It is translated as CASSSGQPNTEAFF. Filled out from reference TRBV5-4 and TRBJ1-1, the complete variable domain reads ETGVTQSPTHLIKTRGQQVTLRCSSQSGHNTVSWYQQALGQGPQFIFQYYREEENGRGNFPPRFSGLQFPNYSSELNVNALELDDSALYLCASSSGQPNTEAFFGQGTRLTVV.

The chain joins TRBV27 to TRBJ1-6; 7 bases are a match to TRBD1. Germline loops: CDR1 MNHEY, CDR2 SMNVEV (reference sequence). CDR3 length: 15 amino acids. Trimming removed 6 bases from V and 7 bases from J; junction bases left unmatched: 9. CDR3 DNA sequence: TGTGCCAGCAGCCTACTTCCAGGGGGGAATTCACCCCTCCACTTT. Its protein is CASSLLPGGNSPLHF.

The CDR3 loop reads CASSFSTGSYGYTF. Written as DNA, the CDR3 is TGCGCCAGCAGCTTTTCAACAGGGAGCTATGGCTACACCTTC. The chain is built from TRBV5-1 and TRBJ1-2; tentatively, D is TRBD1 (6 bases). CDR3 length equals 14 residues. The V end was cut by 2 bases, the J end by 4 bases, with 12 bases between. Germline V gives CDR1 SGHRS, CDR2 YFSETQ.

V is TRBV6-1 and J is TRBJ1-3; the match to TRBD1 covers 12 bases. V lost 2 bases to trimming and J lost 0 bases; unmatched junction nucleotides: 11. There are 20 residues in the CDR3. The germline V gene encodes CDR1 MNHNS and CDR2 SASEGT. DNA for the CDR3: TGTGCCAGCAGTGAACGAAGCCCGGGACAGGGGGCCTACTCTGGAAACACCATATATTTT. The encoded protein is CASSERSPGQGAYSGNTIYF.

The CDR3 loop is CASSWAGQVWEDGYTF. CDR3 bases: TGTGCCAGCAGTTGGGCGGGACAGGTATGGGAGGATGGCTACACCTTC. V and J are TRBV6-6 and TRBJ1-2; 8 bases align to TRBD1. The CDR3 is 16 amino acids. CDR1 and CDR2 (germline): MNHNY, SVGAGI (reference sequence). V lost 4 bases and J lost 6; bases outside the gene matches: 13.

J is TRBJ1-5 and V is TRBV28; no clear D gene. Germline-derived CDR1 and CDR2 are MDHEN and SYDVKM. Trimming took 1 base from V and 5 from J, leaving 12 bases between them. The CDR3 sequence is 15 residues long. CDR3 loop: CASSLSRSVDQPQHF. The CDR3 DNA follows: TGTGCCAGCAGTTTATCCAGGAGCGTGGATCAGCCCCAGCATTTT.

The CDR3 region has the DNA TGTGCCAGCAGCATGACAGGGTTGTACGAGCAGTACTTC. Translated, it gives CASSMTGLYEQYF. The chain joins TRBV11-2 to TRBJ2-7; 7 nucleotides match TRBD1. Germline V gene sequence: CDR1 SGHAT, CDR2 FQNNGV. This CDR3 contains 13 residues. Germline trimming cut 5 bases from V and 4 bases from J; bases unmatched to any gene: 5.

With regard to this clone: This sample also contains other DNA sequences that code for the same CDR3. CDR3 sequence reads: CASSPNTGELFF. The CDR3, as DNA: TGTGCCAGCTCACCGAACACCGGGGAGCTGTTTTTT. The V gene is TRBV18, the J gene TRBJ2-2, with D hard to call. There are 12 residues in the CDR3. Between the trimmed V and J ends, which lost 3 bases and 1 base, there was a span of 0 bases. Germline V CDR1 and CDR2: KGHSH, LQKENI. Variable domain in full (rest from reference TRBV18 and TRBJ2-2): NAGVMQNPRHLVRRRGQEARLRCSPMKGHSHVYWYRQLPEEGLKFMVYLQKENIIDESGMPKERFSAEFPKEGPSILRIQQVVRGDSAAYFCASSPNTGELFFGEGSRLTVL.

This chain uses TRBV4-3 with TRBJ1-1; a weak D match, TRBD1 (6 bases). The CDR3 is 15 amino acids. Trimming took off 4 bases at V and 3 bases at J, with 15 bases between the two ends. Per germline, CDR1 LGHNA and CDR2 YSLEER. CDR3 DNA: TGCGCCAGCAGCCTCTCGCAGGGGAGTGACACTGAAGCTTTCTTT. Its protein product is CASSLSQGSDTEAFF.

The chain uses TRBV5-1 and TRBJ2-7; TRBD1 matches at 7 bases. With V trimmed by 1 base and J by 1 base, 2 bases remained unmatched. This CDR3 contains 14 residues. Germline V gene lookup returns CDR1 SGHRS and CDR2 YFSETQ. CDR3 sequence (DNA): TGCGCCAGCAGCTTGCTGGGACAGTCCTACGAGCAGTACTTC. Translated: CASSLLGQSYEQYF.

As for this clone: Different DNA sequences within this sample yield the same CDR3. V usage is TRBV18 and J usage is TRBJ2-2; tentative D call: TRBD1 (5 bases). Germline V CDR1 and CDR2: KGHSH, LQKENI. Trimming stripped 6 bases from V and 3 bases from J, with 8 bases between. This CDR3 comprises 13 residues. The CDR3: CASSPRDTGELFF. CDR3 DNA: TGTGCCAGCTCGCCCAGGGACACCGGGGAGCTGTTTTTT. The complete variable domain, with remaining parts taken from reference TRBV18 and TRBJ2-2, reads NAGVMQNPRHLVRRRGQEARLRCSPMKGHSHVYWYRQLPEEGLKFMVYLQKENIIDESGMPKERFSAEFPKEGPSILRIQQVVRGDSAAYFCASSPRDTGELFFGEGSRLTVL.

The chain joins TRBV5-1 to TRBJ2-5, with D possibly being TRBD1 or TRBD2 (6 bases each). CDR1 is SGHRS and CDR2 is YFSETQ in the germline V gene. The CDR3 sequence is 14 residues long. Deletions cut 7 bases from V and 5 bases from J, with 18 bases between. The DNA for the CDR3 is TGCGCCAGCGCGGCGGGCACAGGGAGGGAGACCCAGTACTTC. Translating it yields CASAAGTGRETQYF.

This clone was seen once. The same CDR3 can be traced to other DNA sequences in this sample. The chain employs TRBV18 and TRBJ2-7; D unclear. This CDR3 has 13 amino acids. The germline gives CDR1 KGHSH, CDR2 LQKENI. V was clipped by 6 bases and J by 2 bases, with 11 bases between them. In DNA, the CDR3 is TGTGCCAGCTCCCCAAGCGCCACCTACGAGCAGTACTTC. Its protein is CASSPSATYEQYF.

V is TRBV4-3 and J is TRBJ2-1; 12 bases fit TRBD2. Germline lookup yields CDR1 LGHNA and CDR2 YSLEER. This CDR3 has 16 amino acids. The trim removed 3 bases at V and 7 bases at J, leaving 7 bases unmatched. The CDR3 is CASSQETSGSSNEQFF. In DNA, the CDR3 is TGCGCCAGCAGCCAGGAGACTAGCGGGAGTAGTAATGAGCAGTTCTTC.

The chain employs TRBV7-9 and TRBJ2-1; TRBD2 agrees at 7 bases. Per the germline V gene, CDR1 is SEHNR and CDR2 is FQNEAQ (reference sequence). V was pared by 3 bases and J by 4 bases, with 6 bases of the junction left unmatched. The CDR3 totals 15 residues. CDR3 bases: TGTGCCAGCAGCTTCGCGGGGCGGGGGTACAATGAGCAGTTCTTC. The encoded protein is CASSFAGRGYNEQFF.

This rearrangement joins TRBV19 to TRBJ2-7; possibly TRBD2 for D (6 bases). CDR3 length equals 15 residues. The ends were cut back, 3 bases at V and 0 bases at J, with 12 bases in the middle. The germline V gene has CDR1 LNHDA and CDR2 SQIVND (reference sequence). The CDR3 DNA follows: TGTGCCAGTAGTATTAGCGGAAAAAGCTCCTACGAGCAGTACTTC. It is translated as CASSISGKSSYEQYF. The complete variable domain, with remaining parts taken from reference TRBV19 and TRBJ2-7, reads DGGITQSPKYLFRKEGQNVTLSCEQNLNHDAMYWYRQDPGQGLRLIYYSQIVNDFQKGDIAEGYSVSREKKESFPLTVTSAQKNPTAFYLCASSISGKSSYEQYFGPGTRLTVT.

This clone was counted once. This chain connects TRBV7-8 to TRBJ2-5; the D gene could be TRBD1 or TRBD2 (5 bases each). Trimming took 4 bases from V and 5 from J, leaving 14 bases between them. The CDR3 is made up of 14 amino acids. Germline CDR1 SGHVS, CDR2 FQNEAQ. The CDR3 spells CASSSRWGLETQYF. CDR3 coding DNA: TGTGCCAGCAGCTCCCGTTGGGGGTTGGAGACCCAGTACTTC.

This clone was seen a single time. The chain recombines TRBV6-5 with TRBJ2-1; TRBD1 agrees at 7 bases. The CDR3 is 13 residues long. Trimming took 6 bases from V and 5 from J; bases not matched to a gene: 4. Germline V gene sequence: CDR1 MNHEY, CDR2 SVGAGI. CDR3 residues: CASRKGQNNEQFF. The DNA for the CDR3 is TGTGCCAGCAGAAAGGGACAGAACAATGAGCAGTTCTTC.